This TCR beta chain is drawn from a study of beta chain features in type 1 diabetes. Across the study: The number of sorted cells examined across all samples was some 99,000,000.

General study results and limits: Significant though moderate, a shortening of TCRB CDR3s appeared in all four CD4+ subsets of Type 1 diabetes patients.

Since all of the isolated RNA was reverse transcribed, expressed TCRB transcripts were what got sequenced. Mean read depth for naive, central memory and regulatory T cell samples was about 3.4 million reads. TCRdb keeps only in-frame clones here, not all; method: immunoSEQ multiplex PCR. Of some 410,000 clones listed, 14% were seen once; the top ten hold about 0.04%. CD45RO/CCR7/CD25/CD127/CD95/CD27 separated CD4+ naive, central memory, regulatory and stem cell-like memory cells by sorting. The CDR3 is 11 amino acids. V lost 5 bases and J lost 5, with 7 bases in between. CDR1 and CDR2 from the germline V gene are GTSNPN and SVGIG (reference sequence). This clone was recorded many times. What it binds is unknown.

This sequence joins TRBV30 and TRBJ2-1; D gene uncertain. This clonotype originated in a man in his thirties or forties in good health. The specimen sequenced was naive CD4+ T cells from blood. The chain's CDR3 is CAWSPDNEQFF. CDR3 DNA sequence: TGTGCCTGGTCCCCAGACAATGAGCAGTTCTTC.